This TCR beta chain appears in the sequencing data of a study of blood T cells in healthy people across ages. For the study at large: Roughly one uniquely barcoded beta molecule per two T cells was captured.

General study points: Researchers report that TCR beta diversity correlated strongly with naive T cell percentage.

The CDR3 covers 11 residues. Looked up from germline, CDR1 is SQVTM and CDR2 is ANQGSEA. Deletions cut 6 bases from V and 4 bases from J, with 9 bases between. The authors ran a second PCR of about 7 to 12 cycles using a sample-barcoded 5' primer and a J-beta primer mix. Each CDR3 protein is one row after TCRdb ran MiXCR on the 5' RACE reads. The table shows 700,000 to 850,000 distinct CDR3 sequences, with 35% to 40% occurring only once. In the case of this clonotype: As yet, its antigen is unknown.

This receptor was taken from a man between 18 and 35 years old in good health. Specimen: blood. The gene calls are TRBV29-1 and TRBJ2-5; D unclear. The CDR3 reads CSVRQSETQYF. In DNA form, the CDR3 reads TGCAGCGTGAGGCAGTCAGAGACCCAGTACTTC.